Each of the 8 T cell receptor beta chains below was sequenced from the same sample in a study of cytomegalovirus exposure and HLA in healthy donors. 60 Vbeta and 13 Jbeta primers were used in PCR. The repertoire was sequenced with immunoSEQ multiplex PCR; TCRdb's copy has only in-frame clones and lacks some. Of about 230,000 clones in the sample, under 90% were seen once. What was sequenced was PBMCs. Receptors were obtained from a human donor in good health.

The J gene is TRBJ2-2, the V gene TRBV10-3; possible D gene TRBD1, 6 bases. V was shortened by 8 bases and J by 6 bases, with 19 bases between the two germline ends. Germline CDR1 and CDR2: ENHRY and SYGVKD. The CDR3 extends over 15 amino acids. The CDR3 coding sequence is TGTGCCATCCCCAGATTGAGGGGGAGCCCCGGGGAGCTGTTTTTT. This codes for CAIPRLRGSPGELFF.

This rearrangement joins TRBV6-1 to TRBJ2-7; 7 nucleotides line up with TRBD2. Losses at the gene ends were 3 bases for V and 10 bases for J; bases not matched to a gene: 9. Germline CDR1 reads MNHNS; CDR2 reads SASEGT. This CDR3 is 13 amino acids long. The CDR3 region is CASSEAVSGSQYF. CDR3 nucleotide sequence: TGTGCCAGCAGTGAGGCCGTTAGCGGGTCACAGTACTTC.

The rearrangement joins TRBV6-4 to TRBJ2-5, with 9 bases matching TRBD2. The junction had 6 bases not matched to a gene; V was cut back by 5 bases and J by 2 bases. CDR3 length: 15 residues. Germline values: CDR1 MRHNA, CDR2 SNTAGT. CDR3 DNA sequence: TGTGCCAGCAGTCTGACTAGCGGTTTGCAAGAGACCCAGTACTTC. Translated: CASSLTSGLQETQYF.

The rearrangement uses TRBV9 and TRBJ2-7; 8 nucleotides match TRBD2. Per germline, CDR1 SGDLS and CDR2 YYNGEE. V lost 3 bases and J lost 4; bases outside the gene matches: 21. This CDR3 comprises 19 residues. CDR3 residues: CASSAQHRTSYDSFYEQYF. The CDR3 DNA is TGTGCCAGCAGCGCCCAGCACCGGACTAGCTACGACTCCTTTTACGAGCAGTACTTC.

The rearrangement links TRBV6-5 to TRBJ1-1; TRBD1 matches 10 bases. Germline V gene data show CDR1 as MNHEY and CDR2 as SVGAGI. V gave up 4 bases and J gave up 4 bases; unmatched junction bases: 9. This CDR3 has 16 amino acids. The CDR3 region is CASSLESTGGGTEAFF. DNA for the CDR3: TGTGCCAGCAGTTTAGAGTCGACAGGGGGCGGCACTGAAGCTTTCTTT.

This chain uses TRBV7-6 with TRBJ2-5, with 8 bases that match TRBD2. The CDR3 spans 15 residues. Germline V gene data show CDR1 as SGHVS and CDR2 as FNYEAQ. The ends lost 4 bases at V and 2 bases at J; junction bases unmatched: 6. CDR3: CASSSSGPAQETQYF. In DNA form, the CDR3 reads TGTGCCAGCAGCTCTAGCGGGCCCGCACAAGAGACCCAGTACTTC. The complete variable domain, with remaining parts taken from reference TRBV7-6 and TRBJ2-5, reads GAGVSQSPRYKVTKRGQDVALRCDPISGHVSLYWYRQALGQGPEFLTYFNYEAQQDKSGLPNDRFSAERPEGSISTLTIQRTEQRDSAMYRCASSSSGPAQETQYFGPGTRLLVL.

The chain uses TRBV5-1 and TRBJ2-6, with D perhaps matching TRBD2 (6 bases). Germline V lookup: CDR1 SGHRS, CDR2 YFSETQ. V gave up 1 base and J gave up 2 bases, with 7 bases separating them. There are 15 residues in the CDR3. CDR3 loop: CASSLWGAGANVLTF. CDR3 sequence (DNA): TGCGCCAGCAGCTTGTGGGGGGCTGGGGCCAACGTCCTGACTTTC.

The chain employs TRBV19 and TRBJ1-1; tentatively, D is TRBD1 (6 bases). The germline V gene has CDR1 LNHDA and CDR2 SQIVND (reference sequence). V lost 3 bases and J lost 4, with 9 bases in between. The CDR3 spans 13 residues. CDR3 protein: CASSIGTPTEAFF. The DNA of the CDR3 is TGTGCCAGTAGTATTGGGACACCCACTGAAGCTTTCTTT.